This T cell receptor beta chain originates from a study of blood T cell repertoires in COVID-19. Whole-study context: Acute-phase and convalescent COVID-19 samples originated in the United States, Italy and Spain.

The CDR3 extends over 16 amino acids. The V and J ends lost 5 bases and 8 bases, in that order; junction bases with no gene match: 13. Germline assignment: CDR1 SGHDN and CDR2 FVKESK. Methods used by the authors: Amplification with reference gene primers provided the estimates of nucleated cell counts. The data were produced by immunoSEQ multiplex PCR, yet TCRdb's version contains in-frame clones alone and is incomplete. The V and J calls and the clone size are those of that table, but D and trimming were determined from the DNA. The sample comprises approximately 200,000 clones, 88% of which are singletons, and approximately 1.6% rests with the top ten.

The sample was peripheral blood. The chain employs TRBV14 and TRBJ1-2; 11 bases agree with TRBD1. The source of this sequence is a man in his 70s with acute or convalescent COVID-19. The CDR3 loop reads CASSARTGGDQTGYTF. For the CDR3, the DNA is TGTGCCAGCAGCGCTCGGACAGGGGGCGATCAGACGGGCTACACCTTC.